Following are 16 T cell receptor beta chains from one sample sequenced in a study of blood T cells in healthy people across ages. Next came a second PCR, run for about 6 to 11 cycles, which used a sample-barcoded 5' primer along with a J-beta primer mix. Using its own MiXCR run on the 5' RACE reads, TCRdb lists one record per CDR3 protein. The data contain about 1,000,000 distinct CDR3 sequences, around 43% of them singletons. What was sequenced was blood. These receptors were collected from a woman aged 55-70 years in good health.

The V call is TRBV4-1, the J call TRBJ2-5; D may match TRBD1 or TRBD2 (6 bases each). V was clipped by 4 bases and J by 5 bases, with 20 bases between them. Germline loops: CDR1 MGHRA, CDR2 YSYEKL. This CDR3 is built from 16 residues. The CDR3 sequence: CASSLSTGHGGETQYF. In DNA form, the CDR3 reads TGCGCCAGCAGCCTAAGTACAGGGCATGGAGGGGAGACCCAGTACTTC.

The V and J genes are TRBV6-1 and TRBJ2-7; perhaps TRBD1 as D (6 bases). Germline-derived CDR1 and CDR2 are MNHNS and SASEGT. The CDR3 spans 15 residues. Trimming took off 7 bases at V and 0 bases at J, with 16 bases between the two ends. The CDR3, as DNA: TGTGCCAGCACTATGGTGACAGGAAGCTCCTACGAGCAGTACTTC. This encodes CASTMVTGSSYEQYF.

This chain connects TRBV6-5 to TRBJ2-7; possible D gene TRBD1, 6 bases. Germline CDR1 reads MNHEY; CDR2 reads SVGAGI. The CDR3 consists of 15 residues. V was shortened by 6 bases and J by 7 bases, with 22 bases between the two germline ends. Written as DNA, the CDR3 is TGTGCCAGCAGCTCCTCAGGGGTCGCCCGGGCGGAGCAGTACTTC. It codes for CASSSSGVARAEQYF.

V and J are TRBV5-6 and TRBJ1-6; D not resolved. V was shortened by 2 bases and J by 0 bases, with 12 bases between the two germline ends. The germline V gene encodes CDR1 SGHDT and CDR2 YYEEEE. CDR3 length: 17 residues. CDR3 nucleotides: TGTGCCAGCAGCTTAGGAGGGCTCGGCTCCTATAATTCACCCCTCCACTTT. Translation: CASSLGGLGSYNSPLHF.

This chain connects TRBV10-3 to TRBJ2-3; D remains ambiguous. The CDR3 extends over 14 amino acids. CDR1 and CDR2 from the germline V gene are ENHRY and SYGVKD. V lost 2 bases, J lost 1 base, and 7 bases lay in between. This CDR3 is CAISEGQGTDTQYF. The CDR3 DNA follows: TGTGCCATCAGTGAGGGCCAGGGCACAGATACGCAGTATTTT.

This chain connects TRBV28 to TRBJ2-7; a possible D gene is TRBD1 (6 bases). With 5 bases removed from V and 0 bases from J, the gap between germline ends came to 20 bases. Germline CDR1 reads MDHEN; CDR2 reads SYDVKM. This CDR3 region has 17 residues. In DNA form, the CDR3 reads TGTGCCAGCAGTCCCCCGAGAGCAGGGACACTCTCCTACGAGCAGTACTTC. This sequence encodes CASSPPRAGTLSYEQYF.

V and J are TRBV14 and TRBJ1-2; 10 bases are a match to TRBD1. V was clipped by 5 bases and J by 8 bases; unmatched bases: 5. The CDR3 length is 13 residues. Germline loops: CDR1 SGHDN, CDR2 FVKESK. The CDR3: CASSGTGAKGYTF. The CDR3 region has the DNA TGTGCCAGCAGCGGGACAGGGGCGAAGGGCTACACCTTC.

CDR3 DNA: TGTGCCAGCAGCTTCGAAACGGGGAACACTGAAGCTTTCTTT. Amino acid sequence: CASSFETGNTEAFF. V usage is TRBV5-8 and J usage is TRBJ1-1; no firm D call. Germline lookup yields CDR1 SGHTS and CDR2 YDEGEE. The CDR3 covers 14 residues. The V and J ends lost 2 bases and 1 base respectively, with 9 bases between them.

For this clonotype: A much larger clonotype is one base distant, so this may be a read error. The chain carries TRBV12-3 or TRBV12-4 and TRBJ2-4; tentatively, D is TRBD2 (6 bases). The J call may be in error: the DNA end matches TRBJ2-7 better. The CDR3 is made up of 13 amino acids. The CDR3 protein is CASNLAEGYEQYF. CDR3 bases: TGTGCCAGCAATTTAGCGGAGGGCTACGAGCAGTACTTC.

The chain is built from TRBV12-3 or TRBV12-4 and TRBJ1-4, with a tentative D call TRBD1 (6 bases). The CDR3 length is 13 residues. The germline V and J ends were trimmed by 3 bases and 8 bases, with 10 bases remaining between them. The CDR3, as DNA: TGTGCCAGCAGTTTCCGAGGGGGAGAAAAACTGTTTTTT. Its translation is CASSFRGGEKLFF.

The V and J genes are TRBV5-4 and TRBJ2-2; 7 nucleotides match TRBD2. V shed 0 bases, J shed 2 bases, and the junction held 4 bases outside the gene matches. CDR3 length: 16 residues. The germline gives CDR1 SGHNT, CDR2 YYREEE (reference sequence). The CDR3 here is CASSLVPGGNTGELFF. CDR3 DNA: TGTGCCAGCAGCTTGGTTCCGGGGGGAAACACCGGGGAGCTGTTTTTT. The full variable domain, in which reference TRBV5-4 and TRBJ2-2 provide the parts outside the CDR3, is ETGVTQSPTHLIKTRGQQVTLRCSSQSGHNTVSWYQQALGQGPQFIFQYYREEENGRGNFPPRFSGLQFPNYSSELNVNALELDDSALYLCASSLVPGGNTGELFFGEGSRLTVL.

With regard to this clonotype: A single base separates this from a much larger clone, so it may be a read error. V gene TRBV6-5 combines with J gene TRBJ2-5; D is perhaps TRBD1 (6 bases). The CDR3 spans 13 residues. The germline gives CDR1 MNHEY, CDR2 SVGAGI. CDR3 DNA: TGTGCCGGCAGCCAACAGGGAGTGGAGACCCAGTACTTC. It codes for CAGSQQGVETQYF.

This clonotype was recorded a few times. The chain recombines TRBV12-3 or TRBV12-4 with TRBJ2-3; D not certain. There are 14 residues in the CDR3. Deletions cut 3 bases from V and 3 bases from J, with 10 bases between. As DNA, the CDR3 is TGTGCCAGCAGTTTTAAGATAGGAACAGATACGCAGTATTTT. It translates to CASSFKIGTDTQYF.

This clonotype has only a few counts. The chain employs TRBV3-1 and TRBJ2-2; 14 nucleotides align to TRBD2. Unmatched junction bases numbered 21, after V lost 8 bases and J lost 4 bases. CDR3 length: 21 residues. Per the germline V gene, CDR1 is LGHDT and CDR2 is YNNKEL (reference sequence). CDR3: CASGGDRGPRTSGRFTGELFF. The DNA of the CDR3 is TGTGCCAGCGGGGGGGACAGGGGACCTCGGACTAGCGGGAGGTTCACCGGGGAGCTGTTTTTT.

This clonotype was seen a few times. The J gene is TRBJ2-1, the V gene TRBV3-1, with 12 bases fitting TRBD2. CDR3 length: 15 amino acids. J lost 8 bases, V lost 1 base, and 3 bases had no gene match. Germline loops: CDR1 LGHDT, CDR2 YNNKEL (reference sequence). Here the CDR3 reads CASSQASGRAHEQFF. The CDR3, as DNA: TGTGCCAGCAGCCAAGCTAGCGGGAGGGCCCATGAGCAGTTCTTC.

The genes are TRBV3-1 and TRBJ2-1; 9 positions match TRBD2. V lost 6 bases to trimming and J lost 8 bases; unmatched junction nucleotides: 11. Germline V lookup: CDR1 LGHDT, CDR2 YNNKEL (reference sequence). The length of the CDR3 is 15 residues. CDR3 residues: CASSPNSGSLYEQFF. In DNA, the CDR3 is TGTGCCAGCAGTCCAAATAGCGGGAGCTTGTATGAGCAGTTCTTC.